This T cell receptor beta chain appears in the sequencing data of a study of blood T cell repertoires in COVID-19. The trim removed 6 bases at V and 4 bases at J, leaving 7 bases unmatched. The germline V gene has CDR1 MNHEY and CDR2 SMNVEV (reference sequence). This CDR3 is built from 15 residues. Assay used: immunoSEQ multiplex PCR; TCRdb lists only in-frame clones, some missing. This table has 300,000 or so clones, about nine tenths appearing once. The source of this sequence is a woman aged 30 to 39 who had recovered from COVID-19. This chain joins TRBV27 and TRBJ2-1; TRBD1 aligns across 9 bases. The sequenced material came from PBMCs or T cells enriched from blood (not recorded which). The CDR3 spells CASSPRTGAYNEQFF. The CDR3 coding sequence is TGTGCCAGCAGCCCCAGGACAGGGGCATACAATGAGCAGTTCTTC.